These 7 T cell receptor beta chains were all obtained from the same sample, sequenced in a study of T cells after yellow fever vaccination. TCRdb used MiXCR to reprocess the 5' RACE reads, holding one entry per CDR3 protein. The sample lists about 210,000 distinct CDR3 sequences; about 7% were seen once. Sequences were derived from CD4+ T cells sorted from PBMCs, sampled on the day of the yellow fever booster vaccination. These receptors came from a man between 25 and 39 years old who received the YFV17D yellow fever vaccine.

The rearrangement joins TRBV5-1 to TRBJ2-3; tentative D call: TRBD2 (7 bases). The V end lost 0 bases, the J end lost 4 bases, and 12 bases lay between the germline ends. This CDR3 contains 15 residues. Germline CDR1 reads SGHRS; CDR2 reads YFSETQ. CDR3 in amino acids: CASSLEGGGADTQYF. CDR3 DNA: TGCGCCAGCAGCTTGGAGGGGGGAGGGGCAGATACGCAGTATTTT. Based on the CDR3 plus reference TRBV5-1 and TRBJ2-3, the full variable domain is KAGVTQTPRYLIKTRGQQVTLSCSPISGHRSVSWYQQTPGQGLQFLFEYFSETQRNKGNFPGRFSGRQFSNSRSEMNVSTLELGDSALYLCASSLEGGGADTQYFGPGTRLTVL.

In this sample, this clonotype turned up many times. J is TRBJ2-3 and V is TRBV9; D gene uncertain. Trimming removed 0 bases at V and 5 bases at J, with 1 base between. This CDR3 region has 11 residues. In germline, CDR1 is SGDLS, CDR2 YYNGEE. The CDR3 loop reads CASSVGDTQYF. The CDR3 DNA follows: TGTGCCAGCAGCGTAGGAGATACGCAGTATTTT.

This clonotype was detected only a few times. The chain uses TRBV11-2 and TRBJ2-3; 9 bases fit TRBD1. V was pared by 5 bases and J by 1 base, with 13 bases of the junction left unmatched. The CDR3 spans 18 residues. Germline CDR1 is SGHAT and CDR2 is FQNNGV. The CDR3 DNA is TGTGCCAGCAGCCAACCGACAGGGGGGTGGATGGGCACAGATACGCAGTATTTT. The encoded protein is CASSQPTGGWMGTDTQYF.

Regarding this clonotype: This may be a read error: a much more frequent sequence differs by one nucleotide. The gene calls are TRBV6-1 and TRBJ2-3; 11 nucleotides line up with TRBD2. Germline lookup yields CDR1 MNHNS and CDR2 SASEGT. The CDR3 runs to 18 residues. The CDR3 is CASRRTSGLHSSTDMQYF. In DNA, the CDR3 is TGTGCCAGCAGGAGGACTAGCGGGTTGCATTCTAGCACAGATATGCAGTATTTT.

This clonotype was counted a few times. V gene TRBV6-5 combines with J gene TRBJ2-4; perhaps D is TRBD1 or TRBD2 (5 bases each). Per germline, CDR1 MNHEY and CDR2 SVGAGI. The V end lost 0 bases, the J end lost 2 bases, and 11 bases lay between the germline ends. The CDR3 totals 16 residues. The CDR3 sequence: CASSYSIEGPKNIQYF. The CDR3 DNA reads TGTGCCAGCAGTTACTCGATCGAGGGACCCAAAAACATTCAGTACTTC.

This clonotype was recorded many times. The V gene is TRBV24-1, the J gene TRBJ2-3, with D perhaps matching TRBD1 or TRBD2 (5 bases each). V lost 2 bases, J lost 5 bases, and 13 bases lay in between. The germline V gene has CDR1 KGHDR and CDR2 SFDVKD. The CDR3 has 15 amino acids. Here the CDR3 reads CATSDSRGVGDTQYF. The CDR3 nucleotides are TGTGCCACCAGTGATTCGAGAGGGGTGGGAGATACGCAGTATTTT.

The rearrangement joins TRBV7-2 to TRBJ1-6; tentative D call: TRBD1 (6 bases). The CDR3 is 15 amino acids. Looked up from germline, CDR1 is SGHTA and CDR2 is FQGNSA. The V end lost 7 bases, the J end lost 5 bases, and 15 bases lay between the germline ends. The CDR3 region has the DNA TGTGCCAGCACGGGGCGGGGGGCGGATAATTCACCCCTCCACTTT. It translates to CASTGRGADNSPLHF.